In its sample, the clone carrying this T cell receptor (beta chain) was seen once. Its antigen remains unknown. PCR was performed using 60 Vbeta and 13 Jbeta primers. As processed by the authors: In a later analysis, about 12 million of approximately 86 million unique beta chains occurred in at least two donors. Using immunoSEQ multiplex PCR, the repertoire was profiled, and TCRdb retains in-frame clones only, with some absent. V and J calls and clone size are copied from that table; D and trimming were computed from the DNA. This sample has 160,000 or so clones, with roughly 76% found just once. The data belong to a study of cytomegalovirus exposure and HLA in healthy donors. The overall study: Researchers previously reported finding 90 million to 130 million unique TCR beta sequences from roughly 180 million T cells. Study results and caveats: In a later analysis, DRB1 alleles had the most associated TCRs; HLA-C alleles the fewest.

Germline CDR1 is SEHNR and CDR2 is FQNEAQ (reference sequence). Trimming cost V 3 bases and J 0 bases, with 14 bases left between them. CDR3 length: 16 residues. The V and J genes are TRBV7-9 and TRBJ1-1; D not certain. This receptor was identified in a woman aged 50 to 60 in good health and CMV-seronegative. The sample comprised PBMCs. The CDR3 protein is CASSFREPILNTEAFF. The CDR3 DNA is TGTGCCAGCAGCTTCCGGGAACCTATACTGAACACTGAAGCTTTCTTT.